This passage covers 6 T cell receptor beta chains from one sample sequenced in a study of immune evolution from preneoplasia to lung adenocarcinoma. Clones were read by immunoSEQ multiplex PCR, and TCRdb kept only the in-frame ones, dropping some. The data hold about 5,100 clones, with approximately 80% observed a single time. The sequenced sample consisted of FFPE minimally invasive lung adenocarcinoma tissue. These receptors were taken from a person aged 50-75 years with lung adenocarcinoma.

CDR3 residues: CASSIQGINEQFF. The CDR3 nucleotides read TGTGCCAGCAGCATACAGGGTATCAATGAGCAGTTCTTC. The rearrangement uses TRBV7-3 and TRBJ2-1, with a tentative D call TRBD1 (6 bases). CDR3 length: 13 amino acids. Per the germline V gene, CDR1 is SGHTA and CDR2 is FQGTGA. Trimming removed 5 bases at V and 6 bases at J, with 11 bases between.

In DNA, the CDR3 is TGTGCCAGCAGCTTAGCCACCGGGACAGGGGGCCAAGAGACCCAGTACTTC. Translating it yields CASSLATGTGGQETQYF. V and J are TRBV7-8 and TRBJ2-5, with 11 nucleotides matching TRBD1. Germline assignment: CDR1 SGHVS and CDR2 FQNEAQ. The CDR3 runs to 17 residues. Trimming took 0 bases from V and 1 from J; bases not matched to a gene: 4.

CDR3 bases: TGTGCCAGCAGTTCACGAATATCTAGCACAGATACGCAGTATTTT. This translates into CASSSRISSTDTQYF. This sequence joins TRBV27 and TRBJ2-3; the D is unclear. Looked up from germline, CDR1 is MNHEY and CDR2 is SMNVEV (reference sequence). V was trimmed by 4 bases and J by 0 bases, leaving 11 bases between them. The CDR3 spans 15 residues.

The rearrangement links TRBV5-1 to TRBJ1-4, with D perhaps TRBD1 (5 bases). V dropped 0 bases and J dropped 2 bases, with 8 bases sitting between them. Germline V gives CDR1 SGHRS, CDR2 YFSETQ. This CDR3 is built from 15 residues. The CDR3 spells CASSLEGPTNEKLFF. CDR3 in DNA: TGCGCCAGCAGCTTGGAGGGGCCCACTAATGAAAAACTGTTTTTT.

The chain couples TRBV2 to TRBJ2-3; unclear D gene. V dropped 1 base and J dropped 5 bases, with 7 bases sitting between them. The CDR3 runs to 13 residues. Looked up from germline, CDR1 is SNHLY and CDR2 is FYNNEI. The CDR3 coding sequence is TGTGCCAGCAGTGAAGGGATGGGAGATACGCAGTATTTT. It encodes CASSEGMGDTQYF.

J is TRBJ2-1 and V is TRBV19; D is uncertain. Trimming stripped 5 bases from V and 10 bases from J, with 6 bases between. Germline V gene lookup returns CDR1 LNHDA and CDR2 SQIVND (reference sequence). This CDR3 contains 10 residues. Written as DNA, the CDR3 is TGTGCCAGTAGTGCGAACGAGCAGTTCTTC. Translating gives CASSANEQFF.